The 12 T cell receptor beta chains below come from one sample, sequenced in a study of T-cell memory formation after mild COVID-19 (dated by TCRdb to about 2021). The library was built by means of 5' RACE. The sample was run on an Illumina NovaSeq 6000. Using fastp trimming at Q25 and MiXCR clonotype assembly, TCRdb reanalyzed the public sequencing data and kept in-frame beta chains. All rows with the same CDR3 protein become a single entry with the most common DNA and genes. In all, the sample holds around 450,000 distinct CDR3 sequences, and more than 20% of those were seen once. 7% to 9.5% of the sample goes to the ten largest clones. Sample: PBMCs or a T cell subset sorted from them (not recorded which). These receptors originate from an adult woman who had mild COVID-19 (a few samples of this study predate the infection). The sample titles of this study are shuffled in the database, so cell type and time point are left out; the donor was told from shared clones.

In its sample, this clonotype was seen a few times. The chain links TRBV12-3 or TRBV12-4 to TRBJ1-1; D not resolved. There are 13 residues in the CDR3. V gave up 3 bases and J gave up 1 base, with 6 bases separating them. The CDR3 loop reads CASSFQSNTEAFF. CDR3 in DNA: TGTGCCAGCAGTTTCCAGTCGAACACTGAAGCTTTCTTT.

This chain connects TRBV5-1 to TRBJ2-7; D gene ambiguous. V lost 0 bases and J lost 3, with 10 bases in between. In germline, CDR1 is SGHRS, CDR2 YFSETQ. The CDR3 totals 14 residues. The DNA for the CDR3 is TGCGCCAGCAGCTTGGGGAGATCGTACTACGAGCAGTACTTC. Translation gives CASSLGRSYYEQYF.

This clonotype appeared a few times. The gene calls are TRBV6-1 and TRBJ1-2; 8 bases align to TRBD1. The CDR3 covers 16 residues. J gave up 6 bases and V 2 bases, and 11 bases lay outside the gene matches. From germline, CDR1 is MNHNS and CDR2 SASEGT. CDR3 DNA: TGTGCCAGCAGTGAAACGGGACAGGCCCCTGCAGATGGCTACACCTTC. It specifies CASSETGQAPADGYTF.

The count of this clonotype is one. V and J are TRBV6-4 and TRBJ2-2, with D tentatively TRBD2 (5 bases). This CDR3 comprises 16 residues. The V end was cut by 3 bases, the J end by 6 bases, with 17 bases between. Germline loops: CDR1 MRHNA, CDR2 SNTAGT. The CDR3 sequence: CASSENPGTQAGELFF. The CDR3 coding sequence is TGTGCCAGCAGTGAGAACCCGGGAACCCAGGCCGGGGAGCTGTTTTTT.

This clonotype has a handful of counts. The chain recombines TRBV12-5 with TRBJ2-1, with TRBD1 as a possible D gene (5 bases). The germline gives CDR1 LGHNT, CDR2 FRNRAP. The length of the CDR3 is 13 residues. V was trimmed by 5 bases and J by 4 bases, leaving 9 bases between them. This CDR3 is CASGPDSYNEQFF. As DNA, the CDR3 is TGTGCTAGTGGTCCCGACAGTTACAATGAGCAGTTCTTC.

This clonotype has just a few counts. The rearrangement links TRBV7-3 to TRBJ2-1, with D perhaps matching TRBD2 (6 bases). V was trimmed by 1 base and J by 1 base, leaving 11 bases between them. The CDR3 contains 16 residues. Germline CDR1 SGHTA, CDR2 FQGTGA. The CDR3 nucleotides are TGTGCCAGCAGCTTAAATATCGGGGGATCCTACAATGAGCAGTTCTTC. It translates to CASSLNIGGSYNEQFF.

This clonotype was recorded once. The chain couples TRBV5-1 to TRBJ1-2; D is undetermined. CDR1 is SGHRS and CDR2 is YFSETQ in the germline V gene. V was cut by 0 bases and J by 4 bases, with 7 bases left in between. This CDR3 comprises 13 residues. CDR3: CASSLDQIYGYTF. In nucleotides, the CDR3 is TGCGCCAGCAGCTTGGATCAGATCTATGGCTACACCTTC. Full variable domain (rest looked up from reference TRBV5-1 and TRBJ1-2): KAGVTQTPRYLIKTRGQQVTLSCSPISGHRSVSWYQQTPGQGLQFLFEYFSETQRNKGNFPGRFSGRQFSNSRSEMNVSTLELGDSALYLCASSLDQIYGYTFGSGTRLTVV.

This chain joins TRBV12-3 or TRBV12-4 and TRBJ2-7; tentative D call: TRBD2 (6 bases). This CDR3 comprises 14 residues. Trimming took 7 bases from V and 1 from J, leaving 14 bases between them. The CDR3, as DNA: TGTGCCAGCACTGTCGGGGGTTTATCCTACGAGCAGTACTTC. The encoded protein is CASTVGGLSYEQYF.

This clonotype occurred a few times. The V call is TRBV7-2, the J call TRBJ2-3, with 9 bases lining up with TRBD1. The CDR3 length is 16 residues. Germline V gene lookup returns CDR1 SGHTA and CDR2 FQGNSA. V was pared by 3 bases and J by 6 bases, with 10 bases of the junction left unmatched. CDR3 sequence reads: CASSFPGQGRGDTQYF. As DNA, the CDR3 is TGTGCCAGCAGCTTCCCGGGACAGGGTAGGGGTGATACGCAGTATTTT.

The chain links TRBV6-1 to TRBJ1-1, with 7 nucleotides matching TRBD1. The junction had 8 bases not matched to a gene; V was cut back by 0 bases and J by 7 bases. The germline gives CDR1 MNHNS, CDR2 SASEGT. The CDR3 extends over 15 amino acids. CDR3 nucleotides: TGTGCCAGCAGTGAAGCATGGACAGGCCAGGGTGAAGCTTTCTTT. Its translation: CASSEAWTGQGEAFF.

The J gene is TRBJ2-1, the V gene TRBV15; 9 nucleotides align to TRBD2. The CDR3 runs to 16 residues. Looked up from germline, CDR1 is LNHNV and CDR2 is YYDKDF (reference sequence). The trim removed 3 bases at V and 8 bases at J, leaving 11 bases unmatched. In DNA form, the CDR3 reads TGTGCCACCAGCAGGCTGCCTAGCGGGGCTGGGGATGAGCAGTTCTTC. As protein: CATSRLPSGAGDEQFF.

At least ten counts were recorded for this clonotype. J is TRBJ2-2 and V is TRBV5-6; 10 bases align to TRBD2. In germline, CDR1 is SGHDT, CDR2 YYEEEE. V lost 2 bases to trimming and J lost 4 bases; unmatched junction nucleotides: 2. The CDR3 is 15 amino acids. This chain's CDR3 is CASSLVAGGTGELFF. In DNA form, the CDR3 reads TGTGCCAGCAGCTTAGTAGCGGGGGGCACCGGGGAGCTGTTTTTT. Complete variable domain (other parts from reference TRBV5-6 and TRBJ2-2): DAGVTQSPTHLIKTRGQQVTLRCSPKSGHDTVSWYQQALGQGPQFIFQYYEEEERQRGNFPDRFSGHQFPNYSSELNVNALLLGDSALYLCASSLVAGGTGELFFGEGSRLTVL.